This T cell receptor beta chain derives from a study of cytomegalovirus exposure and HLA in healthy donors (dated by TCRdb to 2017 to 2019). Background on the whole study: An earlier analysis of 550 to 700 of the donors reported 250 to 350 Gb of sequence data and 100 million to 140 million unique TCR beta sequences from 150 million to 200 million T cells. Donor age, sex, ethnicity and CMV serostatus were compiled alongside the repertoire data. The study aimed to test whether signatures of past pathogen exposure could be identified by cataloging public T cell receptors. Every repertoire in the discovery cohort had been generated on one and the same sequencing platform. To decide whether each TCR beta V gene segment behaved as functional or pseudogenic, an earlier analysis of approximately 590 of the donors relied on high-throughput TCR beta sequencing. Genome-wide SNP genotypes for about 65% of the 666 donors were used in a later genetic analysis, which treated that subset as a discovery cohort. Besides the first cohort of hundreds of subjects, a separate validation cohort made up of 120 different subjects was used. An early release covering more than 500 HLA-typed donors comprised roughly 300 gigabases of sequencing data and 85 million or so unique TCR sequences. To predict cytomegalovirus infection status, the study combined high-throughput TCR immunosequencing, statistical association of individual TCRs with disease status, and machine learning. The study used immunosequencing to profile the T cell repertoires of more than 650 subjects and linked those repertoires to cytomegalovirus serostatus. Typing coverage differed by locus: A, B, C, DRB1 and DQB1 were typed in about 629-630 donors, DQA1 in about 550, DPA1 in roughly 590, and DPB1 in roughly 450. A later analysis re-examined previously published TCR beta repertoires from more than 550 donors and added high-resolution HLA genotyping to investigate patterns of TCR occurrence. Both class I and class II loci were covered by HLA typing, at four-digit resolution. The later analysis used no new phenotypic data to find candidate immune exposures, relying instead on TCR beta sequences and their occurrence across donors. A handful of DR-DQ haplotypes were handled as single units for association and clustering because linkage in the cohort was strong. On average, around 230,000 unique TCR beta nucleotide sequences were sequenced per donor among 398 genotyped donors of the cohort, with approximately 18% of those sequences being non-productive. Among the roughly 400 genotyped donors, about 85% belonged to the genetic ancestry cluster associated with self-reported Caucasian donors.

The cohort comprised more than 550 healthy bone marrow donors. At the time of sampling, all cohort members were nominally healthy, though unrecorded immune exposures were likely present. The donor was CMV seronegative and belonged to the group of under 400 seronegative cohort members. A peripheral blood sample was provided by each donor, and peripheral blood mononuclear cells were used for TCR beta sequencing. Genomic DNA extraction from the blood cell samples was performed with the Qiagen DNeasy Blood Extraction Kit. V loses 10 bases at its end and J loses 7 bases; junction bases beyond the gene matches: 7. From the cysteine through the phenylalanine, the CDR3 covers 12 amino acids. Just CDR3 DNA is preserved here, 36 bases in frame from base 1. CDR1 LNHDA and CDR2 SQIVND are derived from the germline V gene (reference sequence). Broad study findings and their caveats: For the cohort, immune exposure information was limited to CMV serostatus. According to a later analysis, parvovirus B19, influenza, CMV and Epstein-Barr virus appeared linked to several top co-occurrence clusters. Over 15 rarely observed V segments, including chromosome 9 orphons, were excluded from the earlier analysis of some 590 of the donors because counts were too low. While some public TCRs were present in many individuals, most TCR sequences turned up only very rarely across donors. Because the 87-base-pair reads could not distinguish some IMGT-functional V segments, including TRBV6-2 and TRBV6-3, those segments were excluded. Cytomegalovirus status was reported to be diagnosed by the classifier with high specificity and sensitivity in both the original and validation cohorts. According to a later analysis, most CMV-associated TCR beta chains appeared to be HLA-restricted, and the HLA associations seemed to be driven largely by CMV exposure. A later analysis found that TCR association rates varied across HLA loci, with DRB1 alleles showing the most associated TCRs and HLA-C alleles the fewest. Because some donors lacked HLA typing at each locus, the association tests relied only on the typed subset. In a later genetic analysis, a missense DCLRE1C variant was associated with V-gene and J-gene trimming of TCR beta chains, and the association was replicated in an independent cohort. Only TCR beta chains were sequenced in this cohort, and the absence of alpha or paired-chain data limited detectable features. A later analysis associated about 17,000 TCR beta sequences with specific HLA alleles at a false discovery rate of 0.05. A cluster of highly shared sequence variants was judged likely to represent a technical artifact of the sequencing pipeline. Compared with equally common non-associated chains, HLA-associated TCR beta chains in a later analysis were more clonally expanded and had lower generation probabilities. The presence/absence analyses assumed that sequencing depth was roughly uniform across donors, and that assumption may not be true. According to the authors, the approach could potentially be generalized to other disease states and immunological phenotypes. An earlier analysis of 587 of the donors showed that most TCR beta V segments appeared in productive rearrangements either about 87% or about 30% of the time, which broadly matched IMGT annotations. The study gave a list of 150 to 200 TCR beta chains associated with cytomegalovirus. A further reported finding was that TCR beta sequences accurately predicted the HLA-A and HLA-B alleles for most subjects in the first cohort. Linkage disequilibrium might explain the correlated functional status among segregating V segments, but an unknown experimental factor could not be ruled out. According to a later genetic analysis, donors in an Asian-associated ancestry cluster had fewer N-insertions in productive TCRs than the approximately 610-donor mean. In vitro tests confirmed that a few of the cytomegalovirus-associated TCR beta chains recognize cytomegalovirus antigens. When HLA alleles, especially DR and DQ, strongly co-occurred, TCR associations were difficult to assign to individual alleles.

With regard to this clone: Its antigen remains unidentified.

Library preparation employed the immunoSEQ multiplex PCR assay. For the multiplex PCR, a mixture combining 60 forward primers for TCR Vbeta segments and 13 reverse primers for TCR Jbeta segments was used. The CDR3 region of rearranged TCR beta genes was amplified from genomic DNA with a multiplex PCR assay. Amplified TCR beta libraries were sequenced as 87-base-pair reads on the Illumina HiSeq System. The authors' analysis ran thus. A later analysis tallied around 87 million unique TCR beta chains across the approximately 670 repertoires, and about 12 million of those chains were shared by two or more donors. To remove PCR and sequencing errors, raw reads were error-corrected and collapsed into unique sequences using a nearest-neighbor algorithm that merged closely related sequences. V, D and J gene segments were assigned by aligning CDR3 sequences to IMGT reference sequences. For a sequence to be retained, at least a six-nucleotide match to both a V gene segment and a J gene segment was required. Rearrangements were classified as productive when the CDR3 lacked stop codons and remained in frame with V and J, and all other rearrangements were classified as non-productive. Following IMGT convention, CDR3 was defined as the stretch from the second conserved V-encoded cysteine to the conserved J-encoded phenylalanine. The earlier analysis of fewer than 750 of the donors excluded sequences that lacked an unambiguous match to a single V gene segment. In an earlier analysis of around 590 of the donors, a V segment was called functional when productive rearrangements were above 56.7%, and segregating when the standard deviation between donors exceeded 5%. To diagnose cytomegalovirus status from the catalog of TCR beta chain sequences, a statistical classification framework was built. V and J gene assignment, in a later analysis, came from comparing TCR nucleotide sequences with IMGT/GENE-DB human TR gene sequences. Using the TCRdist pipeline, a later analysis assigned CDR3 sequences along with most-parsimonious VDJ recombination scenarios. In a later analysis, each TCR beta chain was defined by its CDR3 amino acid sequence together with its V-gene family, and reads lacking a unique V-gene family were excluded. As a way to deal with suspected cross-contamination and a sequencing artifact, a later analysis dropped approximately 590 nucleotide sequences that were highly shared and had low generation probability. For each public chain, a later analysis derived a clonal expansion index from normalized ranks of inferred template counts within each repertoire. Generation probabilities in a later analysis came from a VDJ recombination model fitted to out-of-frame rearrangements, and those results were checked against IGoR. In a later analysis, TCR-TCR, TCR-HLA and TCR-CMV co-occurrence was scored with hypergeometric tests, and a repertoire-size bias correction was applied to TCR pairs. In a later analysis, false discovery rates were estimated by permuting HLA or CMV assignments 20 times. In a later analysis, co-occurring TCRs were grouped with DBSCAN, and TCRdist sequence similarity was added when clustering was performed within HLA-allele-positive subsets. Repertoires with fewer than 30,000 or more than 120,000 public chains were left out of co-occurrence clustering, as were about 5 repertoires with anomalous nucleotide sharing. TCRdb took this table from immuneACCESS and kept in-frame rearrangements with V and J called. Such tables lack part of the clones; where checked against another copy, unresolved V genes explain under half of the gap, and the rest is unexplained. The DNA was the basis for D and trimming; V, J and clone size are from that table. The sample table gives 130,000 or so clones. Of the sample, under 2.5% is held by the ten largest clones.

This sequence was found in a woman between 18 and 29 years old in good health and CMV-seronegative. The sample was PBMCs. Here the chain combines TRBV19 and TRBJ2-4; TRBD1 matches 7 bases in the middle. The sequenced DNA is TGTGCCACCAGACAGGGTCAGAACATTCAGTACTTC. Translated, this is CATRQGQNIQYF.